A single sample gave rise to the 7 T cell receptor beta chains below, sequenced in a study of regulatory T cells in long-lasting Graves disease. Time point meaning: newly diagnosed GD, antithyroid drugs for less than 3 months. From PBMCs, RNA was extracted and then used to make the TCR library. Combining iRepertoire HTBI primers with Arm-PCR of CDR3 regions, the authors built TCR beta libraries. MiXCR, applied by TCRdb to the multiplex PCR reads, yields one record per CDR3 protein. The data contain 360,000 or so distinct CDR3 sequences, over 15% of them singletons. These sequences were also reported in another study, on T cells in Graves' hyperthyroidism and ophthalmopathy.

Here the sequenced sample was peripheral blood mononuclear cells (PBMCs), taken at new diagnosis, from a patient treated with antithyroid drugs. The receptors were sampled from a man aged 35-49 years with Graves disease.

This clonotype has ten or more counts. The J gene is TRBJ1-2, the V gene TRBV3-1; D gene uncertain. Trimming cost V 0 bases and J 8 bases, with 10 bases left between them. The CDR3 contains 13 residues. Germline V gene lookup returns CDR1 LGHDT and CDR2 YNNKEL (reference sequence). This CDR3 is CASSQELPGGYTF. The CDR3 DNA reads TGTGCCAGCAGCCAAGAACTTCCCGGGGGCTACACCTTC.

This clonotype was found many times. V and J are TRBV10-3 and TRBJ1-1; D is unclear. The V gene's germline CDR1 is ENHRY and CDR2 SYGVKD. With 3 bases removed from V and 1 base from J, the gap between germline ends came to 6 bases. The CDR3 covers 13 residues. The CDR3 DNA sequence: TGTGCCATCAGTGACGGCAGGAACACTGAAGCTTTCTTT. Amino acid sequence: CAISDGRNTEAFF.

In its sample, this clonotype was seen many times. CDR3 amino acids: CASSEDFVGGGARGELFF. For the CDR3, the DNA is TGTGCCAGCAGTGAAGATTTCGTTGGGGGGGGGGCGCGTGGGGAGCTGTTTTTT. The chain is built from TRBV2 and TRBJ2-2; D is possibly TRBD2 (7 bases). The germline V gene has CDR1 SNHLY and CDR2 FYNNEI. The CDR3 totals 18 residues. V gave up 1 base and J gave up 8 bases, with 23 bases separating them.

This clonotype was seen many times. The rearrangement links TRBV20-1 to TRBJ1-1; no clear D gene. Germline V gives CDR1 DFQATT, CDR2 SNEGSKA (reference sequence). Trimming shortened V by 4 bases and J by 3 bases, and 9 bases separated the two germline ends. There are 12 residues in the CDR3. CDR3 DNA: TGCAGTGCTAAACGTGAACACACTGAAGCTTTCTTT. Its protein product is CSAKREHTEAFF.

Turning to this clonotype: This may be a read error, as it is one base from a much larger clone. The V call is TRBV7-3, the J call TRBJ2-5, with unresolved D. The DNA end lines up better with TRBJ2-1; the J call may be wrong. The CDR3 runs 15 residues. Germline values: CDR1 SGHTA, CDR2 FQGTGA. The CDR3 bases are TGTGCCAGCAGCTCCCCCGGGTTCTCTAACAATGAGCAGTTCTTC. This codes for CASSSPGFSNNEQFF.

The chain links TRBV20-1 to TRBJ2-7; 8 bases are a match to TRBD2. Trimming at V came to 5 bases and at J to 6 bases, leaving 12 bases not matched to a gene. CDR1 is DFQATT and CDR2 is SNEGSKA in the germline V gene (reference sequence). The CDR3 is 14 residues long. The CDR3 loop reads CSAHGERETVEQYF. In DNA form, the CDR3 reads TGCAGTGCTCATGGGGAGCGGGAGACAGTCGAGCAGTACTTC.

As to this clonotype: Since a far larger clone is one base different, this is likely a read error. The J gene is TRBJ2-5, the V gene TRBV28; TRBD2 agrees at 11 bases. V shed 6 bases and J 2 bases; nucleotides not matched to a gene: 2. Germline values: CDR1 MDHEN, CDR2 SYDVKM. The CDR3 is made up of 14 amino acids. This chain's CDR3 is CASRPSGGQETQYF. CDR3 sequence (DNA): TGTGCCAGCAGACCTAGCGGGGGGCAAGAGACCCAGTACTTC.